This TCR beta chain was sequenced during a study of cytomegalovirus exposure and HLA in healthy donors. PCR involved 60 Vbeta and 13 Jbeta primers. Measured with immunoSEQ multiplex PCR; TCRdb has only the in-frame clones, and not every one. The sample includes about 190,000 clones. Germline V gene lookup returns CDR1 MNHEY and CDR2 SMNVEV (reference sequence). Deletions cut 3 bases from V and 7 bases from J, with 18 bases between. The CDR3 has 15 amino acids. As for the donors, each was a healthy bone marrow donor. Unrecorded immune exposures were likely, despite nominal health at sampling. The sequencing sample was made of PBMCs. V and J are TRBV27 and TRBJ1-1, with D possibly matching TRBD1 (6 bases). The origin of this receptor is a woman under 40 in good health and CMV-seropositive. The CDR3 reads CASSFSSSGQHEAFF. The DNA for the CDR3 is TGTGCCAGCAGTTTCTCTTCGAGCGGACAGCATGAAGCTTTCTTT.